The clone carrying this T cell receptor (beta chain) was observed a handful of times. Its antigen is not identified. The data are from a study of CD8 T cells in ankylosing spondylitis. The study's findings and limits: In ankylosing spondylitis blood, a motif of seven or eight highly homologous TCR beta variants appeared characteristic. As reported, disease-linked clones showed significant enrichment in matched ankylosing spondylitis synovial fluid. Clones linked to the disease showed a CD8+ phenotype. They occurred at relatively low frequencies in peripheral blood.

Libraries of TCR beta came from quantitative 5'-RACE with molecular barcodes. TCRdb redid the calling of the 5' RACE reads with MiXCR, one entry per CDR3 protein. In the table there are just under 550,000 distinct CDR3 sequences, about 12% of which are singletons. Material for sequencing was blood, either unsorted or a sorted T cell fraction (not recorded which). The clonotype was recovered from a male donor with ankylosing spondylitis.

DNA for the CDR3: TGTGCCAGCAGTTCCATCCCGGGACAGGGGGCGAAAGGGCAGTACTTC. Its translation is CASSSIPGQGAKGQYF. This chain links TRBV6-2 or TRBV6-3 with TRBJ2-5, with 12 bases identical to TRBD1. With 4 bases clipped from V and 11 bases from J, the junction kept 14 bases outside the gene matches. This CDR3 region has 16 residues. The germline V gene encodes CDR1 MNHEY and CDR2 SVGEGT.